This T cell receptor (beta chain) appears in the sequencing data of a study of T-cell reconstitution after alpha-beta-depleted transplantation in children. General observations from the study: Hyperexpanded clones declined; after one year, newly produced T cells mostly supplied diversity. The study reportedly traced alpha-beta T cells about two months after transplant to several hundred expanded graft clones. Recipient T cells and thymic progenitors that survived were the source of the high TCRbeta diversity seen at day 60 in some patients.

A few counts support this clonotype. Its target is unknown. For TCRbeta, the library was prepared with unique molecular identifiers. TCRdb independently ran MiXCR on the PCR reads; one entry per CDR3 protein. The data show about 580,000 distinct CDR3 sequences, over 20% seen once. Germline CDR1 reads SNHLY; CDR2 reads FYNNEI. The CDR3 spans 17 residues. The V end lost 5 bases, the J end lost 4 bases, and 21 bases lay between the germline ends. This chain uses TRBV2 with TRBJ2-1; D possibly matches TRBD1 or TRBD2 (6 bases each). The sequencing here drew on PBMCs, taken before TCRalphabeta/CD19-depleted stem cell transplant. The source is a boy under two years old with Wiskott-Aldrich syndrome, due to receive a stem cell transplant. DNA of the CDR3: TGTGCCAGCAGTCAGGGGCCCCGGGACTCGACTTACAATGAGCAGTTCTTC. Amino acids: CASSQGPRDSTYNEQFF.